Below are 11 T cell receptor beta chains sequenced from a single sample in a study of T cell clones after liver transplantation. Sequenced by immunoSEQ multiplex PCR; TCRdb stores in-frame clones only, minus some. In the table there are about 33,000 clones, just under 95% of which are singletons. The sequencing here drew on CD8+ T cells from blood, taken 12 months after liver transplant. The source is a human patient who received a liver transplant. The graft donor may be the source of some T cells.

This CDR3 reads CASSLEVGQETQYF. DNA for the CDR3: TGTGCCAGCAGCTTAGAGGTGGGCCAAGAGACCCAGTACTTC. The rearrangement joins TRBV11-2 to TRBJ2-5; D uncertain. This CDR3 comprises 14 residues. Trimming removed 0 bases at V and 1 base at J, with 6 bases between. CDR1 and CDR2 from the germline V gene are SGHAT and FQNNGV.

The chain combines TRBV19 with TRBJ2-7; 9 bases are a match to TRBD2. CDR1 LNHDA and CDR2 SQIVND come from the germline V gene (reference sequence). The CDR3 extends over 14 amino acids. The trim removed 5 bases at V and 2 bases at J, leaving 4 bases unmatched. This CDR3 reads CASSATSGPYEQYF. Written as DNA, the CDR3 is TGTGCCAGTAGTGCGACTAGCGGTCCCTACGAGCAGTACTTC.

This clone was observed a handful of times. The chain combines TRBV25-1 with TRBJ1-1; TRBD1 matches at 7 bases. The CDR3 sequence is 14 residues long. Germline assignment: CDR1 MGHDK and CDR2 SYGVNS. V was pared by 3 bases and J by 3 bases, with 4 bases of the junction left unmatched. The CDR3 loop is CASSEAQGHTEAFF. The CDR3 DNA follows: TGTGCCAGCAGTGAGGCACAGGGGCACACTGAAGCTTTCTTT.

This chain links TRBV1 with TRBJ2-3; TRBD1 reflects the table's D call only, with no check against the DNA. TRBV1 is reported as a pseudogene. This CDR3 spans 14 amino acids. The CDR3 DNA follows: TGCACCAGCAGCCACGGGACAGCCACAGATACGCAGTATTTT. Its translation: CTSSHGTATDTQYF.

V gene TRBV27 combines with J gene TRBJ2-7; the D is unclear. CDR1 and CDR2 from the germline V gene are MNHEY and SMNVEV (reference sequence). This CDR3 contains 13 residues. With 5 bases removed from V and 6 bases from J, the gap between germline ends came to 14 bases. The CDR3 loop reads CASSPYKGFEQYF. The CDR3 nucleotides are TGTGCCAGCAGTCCCTATAAAGGCTTCGAGCAGTACTTC.

The chain couples TRBV29-1 to TRBJ2-1; D not certain. This CDR3 comprises 13 residues. The germline CDR1 and CDR2 sequences are SQVTM and ANQGSEA. The V gene lost 1 base and the J gene lost 2 bases, with 6 bases spanning the gap. The CDR3 region is CSVEGAPYNEQFF. DNA of the CDR3: TGCAGCGTTGAAGGTGCCCCCTACAATGAGCAGTTCTTC.

V gene TRBV28 combines with J gene TRBJ2-7; D might be TRBD2 (5 bases). CDR3 length: 13 residues. CDR1 and CDR2 (germline): MDHEN, SYDVKM. Trimming stripped 7 bases from V and 2 bases from J, with 12 bases between. This chain's CDR3 is CASTLDGTYEQYF. The CDR3, as DNA: TGTGCCAGCACCCTGGACGGGACCTACGAGCAGTACTTC.

This clone showed up just once. Mismatch with germline at one junction end may stem from a read error. The rearrangement uses TRBV11-2 and TRBJ2-7; D not certain. CDR3 size: 13 residues. The germline CDR1 and CDR2 sequences are SGHAT and FQNNGV. CDR3 protein: CASSGVDSCEQYF. As DNA, the CDR3 is TGTGCCAGCAGCGGAGTCGACTCCTGCGAGCAGTACTTC.

V and J are TRBV6-5 and TRBJ2-7; no firm D call. Germline values: CDR1 MNHEY, CDR2 SVGAGI. V lost 3 bases and J 4 bases, leaving 16 bases between the germline ends. This CDR3 contains 15 residues. CDR3 amino acids: CASSYSPAGPYEQYF. The CDR3 DNA is TGTGCCAGCAGTTATTCCCCGGCCGGCCCTTACGAGCAGTACTTC.

This sequence joins TRBV5-1 and TRBJ2-1; the match to TRBD2 covers 15 bases. CDR3 length: 18 residues. Trimming cost V 4 bases and J 0 bases; bases outside gene matches: 5. Germline V gives CDR1 SGHRS, CDR2 YFSETQ. The CDR3 region has the DNA TGCGCCAGCAGCCCGGGACTAGCGGGAGGACCCTCCTACAATGAGCAGTTCTTC. This translates into CASSPGLAGGPSYNEQFF.

With regard to this clone: A junction end diverges from the germline sequence, so it may reflect a read error. This chain connects TRBV27 to TRBJ2-1, with TRBD2 matching over 12 bases. Germline lookup yields CDR1 MNHEY and CDR2 SMNVEV (reference sequence). The CDR3 spans 16 residues. The CDR3 DNA is TGTGCCAGCAGTCCCTGGACTAGCGGGATCTACAATGAGCAGCTCTTC. Protein product: CASSPWTSGIYNEQLF.